This TCR beta chain came from a study of cytomegalovirus exposure and HLA in healthy donors. CDR3 size: 13 residues. Germline V gives CDR1 SGHRS, CDR2 YFSETQ. Between the trimmed V and J ends, which lost 0 bases and 7 bases, there was a span of 10 bases. This clone came up a few times. Primers included in the PCR were 60 Vbeta and 13 Jbeta primers. TCRdb's table, derived via immunoSEQ multiplex PCR, lists solely in-frame clones and lacks some. Among 160,000 or so clones listed, 70% to 80% were seen once. The origin of this receptor is a man younger than 30 in good health and CMV-seropositive. The sequenced sample consisted of PBMCs. V is TRBV5-1 and J is TRBJ1-2; TRBD1 might be the D (6 bases). CDR3 DNA sequence: TGCGCCAGCAGCTTGGACAGGGCGGGTGGCTACACCTTC. Amino acids: CASSLDRAGGYTF.